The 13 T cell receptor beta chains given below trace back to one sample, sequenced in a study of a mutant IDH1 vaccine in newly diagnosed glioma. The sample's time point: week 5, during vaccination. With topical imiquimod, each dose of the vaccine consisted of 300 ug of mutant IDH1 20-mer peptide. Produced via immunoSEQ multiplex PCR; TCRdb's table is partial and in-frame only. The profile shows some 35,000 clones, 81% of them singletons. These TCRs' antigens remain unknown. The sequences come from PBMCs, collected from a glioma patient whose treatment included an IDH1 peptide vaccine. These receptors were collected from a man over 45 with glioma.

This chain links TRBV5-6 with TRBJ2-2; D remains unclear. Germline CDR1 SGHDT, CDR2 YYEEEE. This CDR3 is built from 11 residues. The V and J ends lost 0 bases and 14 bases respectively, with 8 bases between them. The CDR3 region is CASSLAGYLFF. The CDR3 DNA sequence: TGTGCCAGCAGCTTGGCCGGGTACCTGTTTTTT.

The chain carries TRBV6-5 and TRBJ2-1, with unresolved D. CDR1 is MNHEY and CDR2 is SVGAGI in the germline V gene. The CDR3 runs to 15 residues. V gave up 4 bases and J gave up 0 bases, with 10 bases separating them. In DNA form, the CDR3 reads TGTGCCAGCAGTTCCCTTGCGAGCTCCTACAATGAGCAGTTCTTC. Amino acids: CASSSLASSYNEQFF.

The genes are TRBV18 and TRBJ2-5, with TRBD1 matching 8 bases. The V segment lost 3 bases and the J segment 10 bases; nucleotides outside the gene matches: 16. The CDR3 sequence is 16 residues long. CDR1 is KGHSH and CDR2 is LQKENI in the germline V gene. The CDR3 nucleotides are TGTGCCAGCTCACCGGGGACAGGCTTCCCCAAGATGGACCAGTACTTC. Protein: CASSPGTGFPKMDQYF.

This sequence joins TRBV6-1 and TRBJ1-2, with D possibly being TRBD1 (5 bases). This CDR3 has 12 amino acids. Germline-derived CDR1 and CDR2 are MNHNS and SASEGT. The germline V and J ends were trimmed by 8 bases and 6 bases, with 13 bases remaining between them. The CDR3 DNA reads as TGTGCCAGCGAGCGTGGGGGGAATGGCTACACCTTC. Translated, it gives CASERGGNGYTF.

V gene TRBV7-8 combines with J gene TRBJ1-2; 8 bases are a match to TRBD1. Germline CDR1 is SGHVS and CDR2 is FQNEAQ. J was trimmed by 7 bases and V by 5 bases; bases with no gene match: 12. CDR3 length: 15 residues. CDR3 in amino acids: CASSPGQGGRFGYTF. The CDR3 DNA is TGTGCCAGCAGCCCTGGACAGGGTGGAAGATTTGGCTACACCTTC.

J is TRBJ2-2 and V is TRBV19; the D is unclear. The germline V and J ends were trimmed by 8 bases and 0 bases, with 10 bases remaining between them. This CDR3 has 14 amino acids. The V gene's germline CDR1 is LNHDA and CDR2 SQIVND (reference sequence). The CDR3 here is CASAFEPNTGELFF. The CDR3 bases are TGTGCCAGTGCGTTCGAGCCGAACACCGGGGAGCTGTTTTTT. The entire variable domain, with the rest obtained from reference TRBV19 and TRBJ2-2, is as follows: DGGITQSPKYLFRKEGQNVTLSCEQNLNHDAMYWYRQDPGQGLRLIYYSQIVNDFQKGDIAEGYSVSREKKESFPLTVTSAQKNPTAFYLCASAFEPNTGELFFGEGSRLTVL.

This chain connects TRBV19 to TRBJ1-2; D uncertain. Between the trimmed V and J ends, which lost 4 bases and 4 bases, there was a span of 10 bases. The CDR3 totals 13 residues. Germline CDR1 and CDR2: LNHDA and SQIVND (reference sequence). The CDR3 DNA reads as TGTGCCAGTAGTACGGGATTCCTCTATGGCTACACCTTC. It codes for CASSTGFLYGYTF. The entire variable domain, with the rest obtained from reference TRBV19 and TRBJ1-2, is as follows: DGGITQSPKYLFRKEGQNVTLSCEQNLNHDAMYWYRQDPGQGLRLIYYSQIVNDFQKGDIAEGYSVSREKKESFPLTVTSAQKNPTAFYLCASSTGFLYGYTFGSGTRLTVV.

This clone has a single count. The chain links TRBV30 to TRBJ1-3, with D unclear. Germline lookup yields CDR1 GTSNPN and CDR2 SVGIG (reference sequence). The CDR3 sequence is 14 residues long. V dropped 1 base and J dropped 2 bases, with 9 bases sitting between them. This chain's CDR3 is CAWSDITPGNTIYF. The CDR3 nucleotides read TGTGCCTGGAGTGACATTACTCCTGGAAACACCATATATTTT.

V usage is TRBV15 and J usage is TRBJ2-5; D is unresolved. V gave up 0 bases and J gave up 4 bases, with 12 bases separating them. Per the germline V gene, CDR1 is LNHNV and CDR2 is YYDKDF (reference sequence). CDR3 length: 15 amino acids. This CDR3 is CATSRDKERGETQYF. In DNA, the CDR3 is TGTGCCACCAGCAGAGATAAAGAAAGAGGAGAGACCCAGTACTTC. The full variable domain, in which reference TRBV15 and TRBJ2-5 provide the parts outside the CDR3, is DAMVIQNPRYQVTQFGKPVTLSCSQTLNHNVMYWYQQKSSQAPKLLFHYYDKDFNNEADTPDNFQSRRPNTSFCFLDIRSPGLGDTAMYLCATSRDKERGETQYFGPGTRLLVL.

CDR3 coding DNA: TGTGCCAGCAGCTTAGGAGAATCCCTATATGGCTACACCTTC. Protein: CASSLGESLYGYTF. J is TRBJ1-2 and V is TRBV7-9; D unclear. Per germline, CDR1 SEHNR and CDR2 FQNEAQ (reference sequence). V gave up 1 base and J gave up 5 bases, with 11 bases separating them. The CDR3 sequence is 14 residues long.

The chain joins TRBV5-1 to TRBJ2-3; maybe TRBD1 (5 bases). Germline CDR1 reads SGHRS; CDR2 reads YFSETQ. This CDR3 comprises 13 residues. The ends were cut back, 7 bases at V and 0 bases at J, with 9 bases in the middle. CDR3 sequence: CASSKGSTDTQYF. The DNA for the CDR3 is TGCGCCAGCTCCAAGGGGAGCACAGATACGCAGTATTTT.

The CDR3 nucleotides are TGCGCCAGCAGCTACACAGGAGGCTCCTACGAGCAGTACTTC. Translating it yields CASSYTGGSYEQYF. The chain is built from TRBV5-1 and TRBJ2-7; D possibly matches TRBD1 or TRBD2 (5 bases each). Germline assignment: CDR1 SGHRS and CDR2 YFSETQ. Trimming took 3 bases from V and 0 from J, leaving 10 bases between them. This CDR3 region has 14 residues.

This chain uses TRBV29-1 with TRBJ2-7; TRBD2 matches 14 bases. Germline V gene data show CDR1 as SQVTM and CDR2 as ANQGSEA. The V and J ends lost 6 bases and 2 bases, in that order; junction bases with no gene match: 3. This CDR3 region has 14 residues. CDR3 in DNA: TGCAGCGTAAGACTAGCGGGAGGGCCCTACGAGCAGTACTTC. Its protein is CSVRLAGGPYEQYF.